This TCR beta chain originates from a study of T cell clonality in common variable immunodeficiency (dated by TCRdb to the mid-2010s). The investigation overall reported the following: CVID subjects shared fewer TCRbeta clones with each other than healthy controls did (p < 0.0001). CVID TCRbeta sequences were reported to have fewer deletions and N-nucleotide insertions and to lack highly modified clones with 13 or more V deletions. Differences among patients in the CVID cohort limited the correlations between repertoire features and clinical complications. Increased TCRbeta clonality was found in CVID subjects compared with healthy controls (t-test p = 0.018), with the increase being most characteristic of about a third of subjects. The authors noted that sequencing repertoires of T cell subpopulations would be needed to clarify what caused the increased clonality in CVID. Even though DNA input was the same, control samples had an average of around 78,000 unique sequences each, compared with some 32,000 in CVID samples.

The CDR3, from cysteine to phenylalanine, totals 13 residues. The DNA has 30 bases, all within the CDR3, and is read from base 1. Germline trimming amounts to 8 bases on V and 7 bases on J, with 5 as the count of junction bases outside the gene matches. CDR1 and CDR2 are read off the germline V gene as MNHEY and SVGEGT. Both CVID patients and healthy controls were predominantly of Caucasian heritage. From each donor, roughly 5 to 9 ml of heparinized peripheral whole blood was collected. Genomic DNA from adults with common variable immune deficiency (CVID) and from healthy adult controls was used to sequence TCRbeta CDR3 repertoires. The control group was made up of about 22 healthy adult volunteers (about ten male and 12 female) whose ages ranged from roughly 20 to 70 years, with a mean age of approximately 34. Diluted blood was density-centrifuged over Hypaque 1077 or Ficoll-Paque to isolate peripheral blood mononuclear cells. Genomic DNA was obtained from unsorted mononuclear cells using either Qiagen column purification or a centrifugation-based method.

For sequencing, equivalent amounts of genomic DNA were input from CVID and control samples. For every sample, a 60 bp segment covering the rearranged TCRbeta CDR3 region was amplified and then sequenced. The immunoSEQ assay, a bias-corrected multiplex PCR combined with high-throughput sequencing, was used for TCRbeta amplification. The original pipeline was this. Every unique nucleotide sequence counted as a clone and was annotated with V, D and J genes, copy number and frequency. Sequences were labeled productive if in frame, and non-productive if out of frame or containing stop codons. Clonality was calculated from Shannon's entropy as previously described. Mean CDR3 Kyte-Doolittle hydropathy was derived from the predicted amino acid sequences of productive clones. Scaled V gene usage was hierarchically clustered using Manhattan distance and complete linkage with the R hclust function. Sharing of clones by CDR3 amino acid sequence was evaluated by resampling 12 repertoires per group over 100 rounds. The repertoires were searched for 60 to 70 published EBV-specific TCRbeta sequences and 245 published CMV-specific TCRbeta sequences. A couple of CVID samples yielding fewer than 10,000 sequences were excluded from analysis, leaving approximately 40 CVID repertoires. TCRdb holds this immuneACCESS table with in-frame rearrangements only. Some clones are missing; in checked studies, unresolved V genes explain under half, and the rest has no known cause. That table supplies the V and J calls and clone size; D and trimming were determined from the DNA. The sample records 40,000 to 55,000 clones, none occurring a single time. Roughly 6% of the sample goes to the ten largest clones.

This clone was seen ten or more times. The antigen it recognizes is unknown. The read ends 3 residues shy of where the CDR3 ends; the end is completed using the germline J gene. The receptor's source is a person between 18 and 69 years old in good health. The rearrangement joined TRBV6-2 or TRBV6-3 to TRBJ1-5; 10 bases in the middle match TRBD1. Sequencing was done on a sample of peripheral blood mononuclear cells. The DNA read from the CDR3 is TGTGCCAGCGTGACAGGGGGCGGACAGCCC. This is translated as CASVTGGGQP. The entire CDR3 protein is CASVTGGGQPQHF.